This TCR beta chain came from a study of blood T cell repertoires in COVID-19. Background on the study: The United States, Italy and Spain provided the acute and convalescent COVID-19 samples.

V lost 3 bases and J lost 5, with 20 bases in between. The CDR3 is 16 residues long. Germline lookup yields CDR1 SGHNT and CDR2 YYREEE (reference sequence). In the source study's methods: Nucleated cell number was recorded as an estimate derived from reference gene primer amplification. Data came from immunoSEQ multiplex PCR; TCRdb stores just in-frame clones and leaves some out. V, J and clone size are those of that table, while D and trimming were read from the DNA. The data contain about 130,000 clones, approximately 90% of them singletons. The TCR sequence derives from a woman of 80 years or more with acute or convalescent COVID-19. V is TRBV5-4 and J is TRBJ2-5, with a tentative D call TRBD2 (5 bases). Sample: peripheral blood. Here the CDR3 reads CASSSQGVGRGETQYF. Written as DNA, the CDR3 is TGTGCCAGCAGCTCCCAAGGAGTTGGTCGCGGGGAGACCCAGTACTTC.